What follows describes a single T cell receptor (beta chain). The data stem from a study of blood T cell repertoires in COVID-19. Study background: Samples came from the United States, Italy and Spain, spanning acute and convalescent COVID-19. Sources were T cells, B-cell-depleted T cells, or PBMCs; the material itself was cDNA or gDNA.

How the authors handled the data: For nucleated cells, counts were estimated from reference gene primer amplification. Measured with immunoSEQ multiplex PCR; TCRdb has only the in-frame clones, and not every one. V and J calls and clone size are given by that table; D and trimming were obtained from the DNA. Among some 58,000 clones, approximately 77% were seen once, and the ten largest hold 32%. The receptor comes from a human donor in a cohort sampled during active COVID-19. The specimen sequenced was peripheral blood.

CDR3 bases: TGTGCCAGCAGCCAAGCGGACTCCTTTCCGAAGGCGCAGTATTTT. It codes for CASSQADSFPKAQYF. V gene TRBV3-1 (or the pseudogene TRBV3-2) combines with J gene TRBJ2-3; tentatively, D is TRBD2 (5 bases). The germline CDR1 and CDR2 sequences are LGHDT and YNNKEL (reference sequence). Trimming removed 1 base from V and 10 bases from J, with 18 bases in between. The CDR3 runs to 15 residues.